The 21 T cell receptor beta chains presented below share a single source sample, sequenced in a study of blood T cell repertoires in COVID-19. Profiling relied on immunoSEQ multiplex PCR, and the TCRdb table lists in-frame clones only, not all of them. The sample comprises under 75,000 clones, around 91% of which are singletons, and around 13% rests with the top ten. Specimen: peripheral blood. All receptors derive from a man aged 55 to 70 with active COVID-19.

The chain couples TRBV11-2 to TRBJ2-7; 7 bases are a match to TRBD1. The V and J ends lost 1 base and 3 bases, in that order; junction bases with no gene match: 12. The CDR3 contains 17 residues. Germline CDR1 and CDR2: SGHAT and FQNNGV. Written as DNA, the CDR3 is TGTGCCAGCAGCTTAGTTCAGGGGGTTCCGGGACGCTACGAGCAGTACTTC. This gives the protein CASSLVQGVPGRYEQYF.

V gene TRBV7-9 combines with J gene TRBJ2-2, with TRBD1 matching over 7 bases. The germline V gene has CDR1 SEHNR and CDR2 FQNEAQ (reference sequence). The CDR3 runs to 16 residues. The junction had 9 bases not matched to a gene; V was cut back by 4 bases and J by 4 bases. The CDR3 DNA is TGTGCCAGCAGCTCTAGGGCGTCAGGGGGCACCGGGGAGCTGTTTTTT. Encoded protein: CASSSRASGGTGELFF.

This chain connects TRBV4-2 to TRBJ1-3, with 9 positions matching TRBD1. The CDR3 runs to 17 residues. The ends lost 0 bases at V and 4 bases at J; junction bases unmatched: 7. Germline-derived CDR1 and CDR2 are LGHNA and YNFKEQ. CDR3 in DNA: TGTGCCAGCAGCCAAGAATCCGGGACAGGGCTCGGAAACACCATATATTTT. This gives the protein CASSQESGTGLGNTIYF.

This clone was recorded only once. The chain couples TRBV7-9 to TRBJ2-3; maybe TRBD1 (6 bases). CDR1 and CDR2 from the germline V gene are SEHNR and FQNEAQ (reference sequence). The CDR3 spans 15 residues. Trimming cost V 5 bases and J 0 bases, with 12 bases left between them. The CDR3 sequence: CASSPETGSTDTQYF. DNA of the CDR3: TGTGCCAGCAGCCCCGAGACAGGTAGCACAGATACGCAGTATTTT.

The chain joins TRBV10-3 to TRBJ2-2; tentatively, D is TRBD1 (5 bases). CDR1 and CDR2 (germline): ENHRY, SYGVKD. The V end was cut by 10 bases, the J end by 0 bases, with 21 bases between. This CDR3 spans 17 amino acids. CDR3 in DNA: TGTGCCAGTAGATCAGGGCCAGGCCTCGCGAACACCGGGGAGCTGTTTTTT. Its translation is CASRSGPGLANTGELFF.

The gene calls are TRBV9 and TRBJ1-3, with D uncertain. V lost 2 bases and J 4 bases, leaving 13 bases between the germline ends. CDR1 and CDR2 from the germline V gene are SGDLS and YYNGEE. This CDR3 spans 15 amino acids. CDR3 nucleotides: TGTGCCAGCAGCGTGGGCAGGTCTCGAGGAAACACCATATATTTT. Translation gives CASSVGRSRGNTIYF.

This clone has just a few counts. The CDR3 protein is CASSQGGGTKSREQYF. CDR3 sequence (DNA): TGTGCCAGCAGCCAAGGGGGGGGTACTAAGTCCCGCGAGCAGTACTTC. The chain links TRBV14 to TRBJ2-7; the match to TRBD2 covers 7 bases. Per the germline V gene, CDR1 is SGHDN and CDR2 is FVKESK. With 1 base clipped from V and 6 bases from J, the junction kept 12 bases outside the gene matches. This CDR3 region has 16 residues.

The chain combines TRBV6-5 with TRBJ2-5; 11 positions match TRBD2. V gave up 8 bases and J gave up 3 bases; unmatched junction bases: 2. CDR3 size: 13 residues. Looked up from germline, CDR1 is MNHEY and CDR2 is SVGAGI. The CDR3 nucleotides are TGTGCCAGCCTGACTAGCGGGAAAGAGACCCAGTACTTC. This sequence encodes CASLTSGKETQYF.

The chain combines TRBV15 with TRBJ2-7; a weak D match, TRBD1 (5 bases). CDR1 is LNHNV and CDR2 is YYDKDF in the germline V gene (reference sequence). The V and J ends lost 1 base and 3 bases respectively, with 10 bases between them. The CDR3 contains 14 residues. The CDR3 is CATSRGQTSYEQYF. The CDR3 DNA reads TGTGCCACCAGCAGAGGACAGACAAGCTACGAGCAGTACTTC.

This clone showed up just once. The chain joins TRBV5-4 to TRBJ1-4, with 7 bases lining up with TRBD1. Per germline, CDR1 SGHNT and CDR2 YYREEE (reference sequence). The trim removed 3 bases at V and 4 bases at J, leaving 6 bases unmatched. The CDR3 sequence is 15 residues long. The CDR3 DNA reads as TGTGCCAGCAGCTCACAGGGGTCGGGTAATGAAAAACTGTTTTTT. Translating it yields CASSSQGSGNEKLFF.

The CDR3 here is CASSLGGVHPAEQYF. DNA of the CDR3: TGCGCCAGCAGCTTGGGGGGCGTTCATCCTGCCGAGCAGTACTTC. The chain uses TRBV5-1 and TRBJ2-7; D might be TRBD1 (5 bases). V was shortened by 0 bases and J by 6 bases, with 16 bases between the two germline ends. There are 15 residues in the CDR3. Germline V gives CDR1 SGHRS, CDR2 YFSETQ.

The chain couples TRBV28 to TRBJ2-7; D perhaps matches TRBD1 (6 bases). The CDR3 length is 13 residues. Germline V gene sequence: CDR1 MDHEN, CDR2 SYDVKM. V gave up 3 bases and J gave up 5 bases, with 11 bases separating them. The CDR3 nucleotides are TGTGCCAGCAGTTTGGCAGGGGAGAACGAGCAGTACTTC. This codes for CASSLAGENEQYF.

This sequence joins TRBV20-1 and TRBJ2-7; TRBD2 aligns across 9 bases. The CDR3 length is 16 residues. Germline CDR1 and CDR2: DFQATT and SNEGSKA (reference sequence). With V trimmed by 3 bases and J by 5 bases, 14 bases remained unmatched. Here the CDR3 reads CSASSLAGALHNEQYF. In DNA, the CDR3 is TGCAGTGCTAGTTCTTTAGCGGGAGCTCTTCATAACGAGCAGTACTTC.

This clone is a singleton in its sample. CDR3: CSASNPRGGGQYF. The CDR3 DNA is TGCAGTGCTAGTAACCCGCGGGGGGGCGGTCAGTATTTT. The chain has TRBV20-1 and TRBJ2-3; TRBD2 aligns across 9 bases. The V and J ends lost 3 bases and 12 bases, in that order; junction bases with no gene match: 10. This CDR3 has 13 amino acids. Germline CDR1 DFQATT, CDR2 SNEGSKA (reference sequence).

The V gene is TRBV29-1, the J gene TRBJ2-3; a possible D gene is TRBD2 (5 bases). Germline loops: CDR1 SQVTM, CDR2 ANQGSEA. V was pared by 4 bases and J by 2 bases, with 16 bases between. The CDR3 is made up of 15 amino acids. The CDR3 reads CSVGTGIIITDTQYF. In DNA form, the CDR3 reads TGCAGCGTTGGAACGGGGATCATCATCACAGATACGCAGTATTTT.

This sequence joins TRBV19 and TRBJ1-1; 9 bases map to TRBD1. The CDR3 is 16 residues long. Germline CDR1 LNHDA, CDR2 SQIVND (reference sequence). J was trimmed by 5 bases and V by 5 bases; bases with no gene match: 12. The CDR3 here is CASSVQGALWGTEAFF. CDR3 in DNA: TGTGCCAGTAGTGTACAGGGGGCGCTTTGGGGTACTGAAGCTTTCTTT. Full variable domain (remainder filled in from reference TRBV19 and TRBJ1-1): DGGITQSPKYLFRKEGQNVTLSCEQNLNHDAMYWYRQDPGQGLRLIYYSQIVNDFQKGDIAEGYSVSREKKESFPLTVTSAQKNPTAFYLCASSVQGALWGTEAFFGQGTRLTVV.

This chain joins TRBV11-3 and TRBJ2-5; TRBD2 is a possible D gene (5 bases). This CDR3 is built from 12 residues. The V gene lost 5 bases and the J gene lost 8 bases, with 12 bases spanning the gap. CDR1 SGHNT and CDR2 YENEEA come from the germline V gene. The CDR3 spells CASSPSGRTQYF. CDR3 nucleotide sequence: TGTGCCAGCAGCCCCAGCGGTCGTACCCAGTACTTC.

The genes are TRBV27 and TRBJ2-7, with a possible D match to TRBD2 (6 bases). The V end was cut by 3 bases, the J end by 0 bases, with 9 bases between. Germline V gives CDR1 MNHEY, CDR2 SMNVEV (reference sequence). This CDR3 is built from 14 residues. This CDR3 reads CASSFGGSSYEQYF. As DNA, the CDR3 is TGTGCCAGCAGTTTTGGAGGGAGCTCCTACGAGCAGTACTTC.

J is TRBJ2-1 and V is TRBV5-8, with D maybe TRBD2 (5 bases). V gave up 3 bases and J gave up 4 bases, with 14 bases separating them. The CDR3 extends over 15 amino acids. Per the germline V gene, CDR1 is SGHTS and CDR2 is YDEGEE. In DNA form, the CDR3 reads TGTGCCAGCAGCTCAGAGGGTACCCCTTACAATGAGCAGTTCTTC. Residues: CASSSEGTPYNEQFF.

The chain combines TRBV7-9 with TRBJ2-3; 9 positions match TRBD2. The CDR3 loop spans 16 amino acids. Per the germline V gene, CDR1 is SEHNR and CDR2 is FQNEAQ (reference sequence). V shed 1 base, J shed 5 bases, and the junction held 7 bases outside the gene matches. For the CDR3, the DNA is TGTGCCAGCAGCTTAGAGCCAGCGGGGGGTTTAGATACGCAGTATTTT. Protein: CASSLEPAGGLDTQYF.

The rearrangement links TRBV9 to TRBJ1-5; D is perhaps TRBD1 (5 bases). The germline gives CDR1 SGDLS, CDR2 YYNGEE. The CDR3 consists of 13 residues. CDR3 in amino acids: CGPPGEVNQPQHF. DNA of the CDR3: TGTGGCCCTCCGGGGGAGGTCAATCAGCCCCAGCATTTT.